This is a list of T cell receptor beta chains from one sample in a study of monozygotic twins with cystic fibrosis. The repertoire was sequenced with immunoSEQ multiplex PCR; TCRdb's copy has only in-frame clones and lacks some. The sample lists about 36,000 clones, approximately 87% seen once, with around 1.7% in the top ten. The sample taken for sequencing was blood. Receptors were obtained from a girl aged 2 to 9 with cystic fibrosis. The CDR3 runs from the conserved cysteine through the conserved F or W. Fields, in order: D gene, clone size, V gene, J gene, CDR3 protein, CDR3 DNA. A D gene is named only where the DNA matches it firmly. The size of a clone is reported for some rows only, either as once, few or many, or as a class for expanded clones.

>TRBD1|-|TRBV4-3|TRBJ2-7
CASSQEGQGVEQYF
TGCGCCAGCAGCCAGGAGGGACAGGGTGTAGAGCAGTACTTC
>-|-|TRBV4-2|TRBJ2-7
CASSQVEGSAYEQYF
TGTGCCAGCAGCCAAGTGGAAGGGTCCGCCTACGAGCAGTACTTC
>-|-|TRBV27|TRBJ1-1
CASSFLAYTEAFF
TGTGCCAGCAGTTTCCTCGCTTACACTGAAGCTTTCTTT
>-|-|TRBV9|TRBJ2-3
CASSVGSSGKGGTQYF
TGTGCCAGCAGCGTAGGCAGTAGCGGTAAAGGGGGCACGCAGTATTTT
>-|-|TRBV7-9|TRBJ2-5
CASSGFGHSQETQYF
TGTGCCAGCAGCGGATTTGGACACAGCCAAGAGACCCAGTACTTC
>-|-|TRBV9|TRBJ1-2
CASSVESRGGVYGYTF
TGTGCCAGCAGCGTGGAGTCTAGGGGCGGCGTCTATGGCTACACCTTC
>-|-|TRBV27|TRBJ2-7
CASTNVGGRFYEQYF
TGTGCCAGCACCAACGTTGGGGGGCGCTTCTACGAGCAGTACTTC
>-|-|TRBV30|TRBJ1-2
CAWSAGAGYTF
TGTGCCTGGAGTGCCGGTGCTGGCTACACCTTC
>TRBD1|-|TRBV5-4|TRBJ2-7
CASSLTAGQGAYEQYF
TGTGCCAGCAGCTTGACCGCGGGACAGGGGGCCTACGAGCAGTACTTC
>-|-|TRBV7-2|TRBJ2-7
CASSLGGARMASEQYF
TGTGCCAGCAGCTTAGGGGGGGCGAGAATGGCTTCCGAGCAGTACTTC
>TRBD1|-|TRBV5-1|TRBJ1-4
CASRIGTGKEKLFF
TGCGCCAGCAGGATCGGGACAGGCAAAGAAAAACTGTTTTTT
>TRBD1|-|TRBV18|TRBJ2-3
CASSRRQGSTDTQYF
TGTGCCAGCTCACGGCGACAGGGGAGCACAGATACGCAGTATTTT
>-|-|TRBV6-5|TRBJ2-7
CATTDRAYEQYF
TGTGCCACTACGGACAGAGCCTACGAGCAGTACTTC
>TRBD1|-|TRBV5-1|TRBJ1-2
CASSLGQGGNYGYTF
TGCGCCAGCAGCCTGGGACAGGGAGGCAACTATGGCTACACCTTC
>-|-|TRBV4-1|TRBJ2-1
CASSQDPLLAEQFF
TGCGCCAGCAGCCAAGATCCCCTTCTAGCGGAGCAGTTCTTC
>TRBD1|-|TRBV25-1|TRBJ1-2
CASSYAGTGEGYTF
TGTGCCAGCAGCTACGCCGGGACAGGGGAGGGCTACACCTTC
>-|-|TRBV6-7|TRBJ1-1
CACQGPGTEAFF
TGTGCCTGCCAGGGGCCGGGCACTGAAGCTTTCTTT
>TRBD1|-|TRBV4-3|TRBJ2-7
CASSQGDRGAYEQYF
TGCGCCAGCAGCCAAGGGGACAGGGGCGCTTACGAGCAGTACTTC
>-|few|TRBV7-9|TRBJ2-7
CASSSSGQGEQYF
TGTGCCAGCAGCTCAAGCGGCCAGGGGGAGCAGTACTTC
>-|-|TRBV5-5|TRBJ2-3
CASSKLGGAGTDTQYF
TGTGCCAGCAGCAAACTGGGGGGAGCAGGCACAGATACGCAGTATTTT
>-|-|TRBV2|TRBJ2-7
CASRTGTGEQYF
TGTGCCAGCCGCACTGGGACGGGCGAGCAGTACTTC
>-|-|TRBV5-1|TRBJ2-1
CASSADPSYNEQFF
TGCGCCAGCAGCGCGGACCCCTCCTACAATGAGCAGTTCTTC
>-|once|TRBV6-5|TRBJ1-1
CASSYSTRSTEAFF
TGTGCCAGCAGTTACTCCACGAGGAGCACTGAAGCTTTCTTT
>-|-|TRBV30|TRBJ2-6
CAWSSGQTGANVLTF
TGTGCCTGGAGTAGTGGGCAGACTGGGGCCAACGTCCTGACTTTC
>-|-|TRBV4-2|TRBJ2-3
CASSQERTPTTDTQYF
TGTGCCAGCAGCCAAGAACGGACTCCCACCACAGATACGCAGTATTTT
>-|-|TRBV5-4|TRBJ2-1
CASSLGRAYNEQFF
TGTGCCAGCAGCTTGGGCAGGGCCTACAATGAGCAGTTCTTC
>TRBD2|-|TRBV27|TRBJ2-1
CASSQLWASGGYNEQFF
TGTGCCAGCAGCCAGCTCTGGGCTAGCGGGGGCTACAATGAGCAGTTCTTC
>-|-|TRBV6-5|TRBJ2-1
CASSQRGPPYNEQFF
TGTGCCAGCAGTCAACGGGGGCCCCCTTACAATGAGCAGTTCTTC
>-|-|TRBV4-3|TRBJ1-2
CASSQAGDGGYGYTF
TGCGCCAGCAGCCAAGCTGGAGATGGTGGGTATGGCTACACCTTC
>-|-|TRBV9|TRBJ1-3
CASSTPLGRGPSGNTIYF
TGTGCCAGCAGCACCCCTCTTGGCCGGGGCCCGTCTGGAAACACCATATATTTT
>TRBD1|-|TRBV7-2|TRBJ1-2
CASSYDRGPFYGYTF
TGTGCCAGCAGTTACGACAGGGGACCCTTCTATGGCTACACCTTC
>TRBD1|-|TRBV5-1|TRBJ1-2
CASSLGTGIGYGYTF
TGCGCCAGCAGCTTGGGGACAGGGATAGGCTATGGCTACACCTTC
>-|-|TRBV5-1|TRBJ1-6
CASSLKRDEGSPLHF
TGCGCCAGCAGCTTGAAGAGGGATGAAGGGTCACCCCTCCACTTT
>-|-|TRBV30|TRBJ1-1
CAWRGVYGLNTEAFF
TGTGCCTGGAGGGGGGTGTATGGATTGAACACTGAAGCTTTCTTT
>-|-|TRBV7-9|TRBJ1-2
CASSLARQVYGYTF
TGTGCCAGCAGCTTAGCGAGGCAGGTCTATGGCTACACCTTC
>TRBD1|-|TRBV9|TRBJ1-2
CASSPIGDRAPTIAF
TGTGCCAGCAGCCCGATAGGGGACAGGGCCCCGACAATCGCCTTC
>-|-|TRBV4-1|TRBJ2-7
CASSQDRASLSYEQYF
TGCGCCAGCAGCCAAGATCGGGCGAGCCTCTCCTACGAGCAGTACTTC
>TRBD2|few|TRBV4-2|TRBJ2-5
CASSPEVLAVQETQYF
TGTGCCAGCAGCCCCGAGGTCCTAGCGGTCCAAGAGACCCAGTACTTC
>TRBD2|-|TRBV13|TRBJ2-7
CASSPGTSGAYEQYF
TGTGCCAGCAGCCCCGGGACTAGCGGGGCCTACGAGCAGTACTTC
>-|few|TRBV15|TRBJ1-2
CATSGTGGSYGYTF
TGTGCCACCAGCGGAACCGGGGGCTCGTATGGCTACACCTTC
>-|-|TRBV7-2|TRBJ1-5
CASSSTGLGNQPQHF
TGTGCCAGCAGCTCTACAGGGCTGGGCAATCAGCCCCAGCATTTT
>-|-|TRBV27|TRBJ2-7
CASSLYLSKSYEQYF
TGTGCCAGCAGTTTATACCTGAGCAAATCCTACGAGCAGTACTTC
>TRBD1|-|TRBV2|TRBJ2-7
CASIVNRGLADEQYF
TGTGCCAGCATCGTCAACAGGGGGCTGGCGGACGAGCAGTACTTC